The 27 T cell receptor beta chains below were found in one sample sequenced in a study of post-analysis software for immune sequencing data. Study conclusions and caveats: Five or six TRBV segments, TRBV5-6, TRBV5-1 and TRBV20-1 among them, were found more frequent in patients than controls.

The authors incorporated unique molecular identifiers into the TCR beta cDNA libraries. In TCRdb, the PCR reads were re-called with MiXCR into one record per CDR3 protein. The sample yields more than 350,000 distinct CDR3 sequences, 39% seen once. The antigens for these receptors are not known. The sequenced material came from blood. The receptors stem from a girl aged 2 to 9 with multiple sclerosis.

This chain joins TRBV20-1 and TRBJ1-2, with D unresolved. V lost 1 base and J lost 2, with 8 bases in between. The CDR3 runs to 13 residues. Germline CDR1 DFQATT, CDR2 SNEGSKA (reference sequence). CDR3 region: CSARGWENYGYTF. The CDR3 DNA reads TGCAGTGCTAGAGGTTGGGAGAACTATGGCTACACCTTC.

The genes are TRBV20-1 and TRBJ1-5; D is uncertain. The CDR3 has 13 residues. V shed 8 bases and J shed 0 bases, with 11 bases lying between them. Germline CDR1 and CDR2: DFQATT and SNEGSKA (reference sequence). CDR3 amino acids: CSTRDNSNQPQHF. The DNA for the CDR3 is TGCAGTACTCGCGACAATAGCAATCAGCCCCAGCATTTT.

In this sample, this clonotype turned up a few times. This chain links TRBV11-2 with TRBJ2-3; the match to TRBD2 covers 13 bases. Trimming removed 4 bases from V and 2 bases from J; junction bases left unmatched: 6. Germline V gene data show CDR1 as SGHAT and CDR2 as FQNNGV. This CDR3 has 17 residues. The CDR3 DNA sequence: TGTGCCAGCAGCTACGGACTAGCGGGGGCGTACACAGATACGCAGTATTTT. As protein: CASSYGLAGAYTDTQYF.

This clonotype has only a few counts. The chain uses TRBV12-3 or TRBV12-4 and TRBJ2-7; D is perhaps TRBD1 (6 bases). The CDR3 is 14 residues long. V was clipped by 5 bases and J by 4 bases, with 15 bases between them. CDR3 nucleotides: TGTGCCAGCAGTCAGGACAGAGGCCTATACGAGCAGTACTTC. Amino acids: CASSQDRGLYEQYF.

This clonotype was picked up a small number of times. This sequence joins TRBV27 and TRBJ1-2; D possibly corresponds to TRBD1 (5 bases). Trimming pared 3 bases from V and 1 base from J, leaving 15 bases between. The germline V gene encodes CDR1 MNHEY and CDR2 SMNVEV (reference sequence). The CDR3 loop spans 16 amino acids. The CDR3 DNA follows: TGTGCCAGCAGTTTGGGGCAGAAGTACTTTAACTATGGCTACACCTTC. Its protein product is CASSLGQKYFNYGYTF.

The chain couples TRBV28 to TRBJ2-5; D may be TRBD2 (5 bases). The CDR3 consists of 13 residues. With 6 bases removed from V and 2 bases from J, the gap between germline ends came to 10 bases. Germline CDR1 and CDR2: MDHEN and SYDVKM. The CDR3 nucleotides read TGTGCCAGCAGGTCTCGGGGACAAGAGACCCAGTACTTC. Amino acids: CASRSRGQETQYF.

The chain couples TRBV7-2 to TRBJ1-1; D not resolved. The germline V gene encodes CDR1 SGHTA and CDR2 FQGNSA. This CDR3 spans 14 amino acids. V lost 3 bases to trimming and J lost 2 bases, with 10 bases between them. The CDR3 DNA reads as TGTGCCAGCAGCTTTTCCCGGATAAACACTGAAGCTTTCTTT. Translated, it gives CASSFSRINTEAFF. The full variable domain, rest sourced from reference TRBV7-2 and TRBJ1-1, is GAGVSQSPSNKVTEKGKDVELRCDPISGHTALYWYRQSLGQGLEFLIYFQGNSAPDKSGLPSDRFSAERTGGSVSTLTIQRTQQEDSAVYLCASSFSRINTEAFFGQGTRLTVV.

V usage is TRBV27 and J usage is TRBJ2-2, with TRBD2 matching 10 bases. The CDR3 runs 18 residues. J gave up 4 bases and V 3 bases, and 11 bases lay outside the gene matches. Germline V gene sequence: CDR1 MNHEY, CDR2 SMNVEV (reference sequence). CDR3 nucleotide sequence: TGTGCCAGCAGTTTGGCTAGCGGGAGTTTTCGGAGCACCGGGGAGCTGTTTTTT. Protein product: CASSLASGSFRSTGELFF.

This clonotype was seen more than once but under ten times. The genes are TRBV12-3 or TRBV12-4 and TRBJ2-5, with unresolved D. Trimming took off 7 bases at V and 5 bases at J, with 11 bases between the two ends. CDR3 length: 12 residues. The CDR3 DNA is TGTGCCAGCACCTCGACAAGGGAGACCCAGTACTTC. Amino acids: CASTSTRETQYF.

V gene TRBV4-1 combines with J gene TRBJ2-5; D remains unclear. This CDR3 has 14 residues. Trimming pared 1 base from V and 2 bases from J, leaving 8 bases between. Looked up from germline, CDR1 is MGHRA and CDR2 is YSYEKL. CDR3 region: CASSQALVQETQYF. CDR3 nucleotides: TGCGCCAGCAGCCAAGCCCTGGTACAAGAGACCCAGTACTTC.

This clonotype was found a few times. This chain links TRBV20-1 with TRBJ2-5, with TRBD2 matching 12 bases. The DNA end favors TRBJ2-7, so the J call may be wrong. Germline loops: CDR1 DFQATT, CDR2 SNEGSKA (reference sequence). This CDR3 is 14 amino acids long. The CDR3 DNA reads TGCAGTGCTAGTCTAGCGGGAGGGGGGTACGAGCAGTACTTC. Protein: CSASLAGGGYEQYF.

The chain couples TRBV12-3 or TRBV12-4 to TRBJ2-1; D ambiguous. The CDR3 is 15 amino acids. Trimming cost V 3 bases and J 3 bases, with 12 bases left between them. The DNA for the CDR3 is TGTGCCAGCAGTTTGAGTCTAGGGAACTACAATGAGCAGTTCTTC. This codes for CASSLSLGNYNEQFF.

This clonotype was recorded many times. The chain couples TRBV29-1 to TRBJ1-2, with D uncertain. CDR1 is SQVTM and CDR2 is ANQGSEA in the germline V gene. CDR3 length equals 11 residues. V was shortened by 3 bases and J by 4 bases, with 6 bases between the two germline ends. Here the CDR3 DNA reads TGCAGCGTTGATGACGGCTATGGCTACACCTTC. Translation: CSVDDGYGYTF.

This clonotype was seen a few times. The chain has TRBV10-3 and TRBJ2-7; 7 bases are a match to TRBD1. This CDR3 has 15 residues. The germline CDR1 and CDR2 sequences are ENHRY and SYGVKD. Trimming took 3 bases from V and 0 from J; bases not matched to a gene: 5. The CDR3 here is CAISDTGTVSYEQYF. CDR3 nucleotides: TGTGCCATCAGTGATACCGGGACAGTCTCCTACGAGCAGTACTTC.

A word on this clonotype: At one of its ends the junction is not consistent with the germline gene, which may arise from a read error. This sequence joins TRBV7-7 and TRBJ2-2, with D hard to call. This CDR3 contains 13 residues. CDR1 is SSHAT and CDR2 is FNYEAQ in the germline V gene (reference sequence). In nucleotides, the CDR3 is TGTGCTAGCAGCTTAGGGCGGACCGGGGAGCTGTTTTTT. Translating gives CASSLGRTGELFF.

The rearrangement links TRBV12-3 or TRBV12-4 to TRBJ2-1, with 7 bases lining up with TRBD2. The CDR3 has 15 residues. The V and J ends lost 6 bases and 8 bases, in that order; junction bases with no gene match: 13. CDR3 loop: CASSPLASGGDEQFF. In DNA form, the CDR3 reads TGTGCCAGCAGCCCCTTGGCTAGCGGAGGCGATGAGCAGTTCTTC.

The chain recombines TRBV7-6 with TRBJ2-6, with 7 bases identical to TRBD2. V was clipped by 4 bases and J by 0 bases; unmatched bases: 9. The CDR3 runs to 18 residues. CDR1 SGHVS and CDR2 FNYEAQ come from the germline V gene. Here the CDR3 reads CASSSPRGVHSGANVLTF. Here the CDR3 DNA reads TGTGCCAGCAGCTCCCCCCGGGGGGTTCACTCTGGGGCCAACGTCCTGACTTTC.

The chain combines TRBV6-5 with TRBJ1-2, with 7 nucleotides matching TRBD1. V shed 7 bases, J shed 4 bases, and the junction held 9 bases outside the gene matches. This CDR3 comprises 14 residues. Germline V CDR1 and CDR2: MNHEY, SVGAGI. The CDR3 DNA is TGTGCCAGCACGAAGGGGGCGCGGTCCTATGGCTACACCTTC. Translated, it gives CASTKGARSYGYTF.

The chain employs TRBV12-3 or TRBV12-4 and TRBJ1-1; no clear D gene. The CDR3 runs 11 residues. Trimming removed 10 bases from V and 6 bases from J, with 12 bases in between. The CDR3 DNA is TGTGCCATCAAACGGGGAGCTGAAGCTTTCTTT. Its translation: CAIKRGAEAFF.

Only a few counts were recorded for this clonotype. J is TRBJ2-7 and V is TRBV20-1; 10 bases match TRBD1. CDR3 length: 16 residues. CDR1 and CDR2 from the germline V gene are DFQATT and SNEGSKA (reference sequence). The CDR3 DNA reads TGCAGCGCCGAAAGGTCTGGGGACAGGGGATACTACGAGCAGTACTTC. It codes for CSAERSGDRGYYEQYF.

V usage is TRBV20-1 and J usage is TRBJ2-5; the D is unclear. The DNA end is more similar to TRBJ2-7, so the J call may be wrong. Germline values: CDR1 DFQATT, CDR2 SNEGSKA (reference sequence). This CDR3 has 17 amino acids. The CDR3 reads CSARLNADALWSGEQYF. The DNA of the CDR3 is TGCAGTGCCCGACTTAATGCGGATGCTCTCTGGTCGGGCGAGCAGTACTTC.

The rearrangement uses TRBV12-3 or TRBV12-4 and TRBJ2-7; TRBD1 matches 8 bases. V was pared by 3 bases and J by 5 bases, with 6 bases of the junction left unmatched. The length of the CDR3 is 14 residues. The CDR3 reads CASSFDRGTHEQYF. The CDR3 DNA follows: TGTGCCAGCAGTTTTGACAGGGGTACCCACGAGCAGTACTTC.

This chain links TRBV5-1 with TRBJ2-1, with D possibly TRBD2 on 6 matching bases. V was clipped by 0 bases and J by 4 bases, with 8 bases between them. The germline gives CDR1 SGHRS, CDR2 YFSETQ. The CDR3 is 14 residues long. In DNA form, the CDR3 reads TGCGCCAGCAGCTTGGGACTAGAGTACAATGAGCAGTTCTTC. It is translated as CASSLGLEYNEQFF.

This clonotype was seen only a few times. The J gene is TRBJ2-5, the V gene TRBV20-1; tentatively, D is TRBD1 or TRBD2 (6 bases each). Trimming cost V 8 bases and J 4 bases, with 20 bases left between them. CDR1 DFQATT and CDR2 SNEGSKA come from the germline V gene (reference sequence). CDR3 length: 14 residues. The CDR3, as DNA: TGCAGTACTCCCGGGGGCCCGTCCGGAGAGACCCAGTACTTC. Protein sequence: CSTPGGPSGETQYF.

This clonotype appeared once. The chain uses TRBV20-1 and TRBJ1-4; no clear D gene. Trimming removed 6 bases at V and 2 bases at J, with 13 bases between. The CDR3 sequence is 14 residues long. Germline CDR1 reads DFQATT; CDR2 reads SNEGSKA (reference sequence). CDR3 sequence reads: CSAHYGLTNEKLFF. In nucleotides, the CDR3 is TGCAGTGCCCATTATGGACTGACTAATGAAAAACTGTTTTTT.

This clonotype was detected a few times. The J gene is TRBJ2-7, the V gene TRBV6-5; TRBD1 might be the D (6 bases). Germline CDR1 reads MNHEY; CDR2 reads SVGAGI. V dropped 4 bases and J dropped 1 base, with 20 bases sitting between them. This CDR3 region has 17 residues. The chain's CDR3 is CASSSPPGHGFSYEQYF. CDR3 DNA: TGTGCCAGCAGTTCGCCCCCGGGACATGGCTTTTCCTACGAGCAGTACTTC.

This clonotype has a handful of counts. This chain connects TRBV5-1 to TRBJ2-7; TRBD1 matches 9 bases. The CDR3 totals 17 residues. Germline lookup yields CDR1 SGHRS and CDR2 YFSETQ. V lost 4 bases to trimming and J lost 5 bases; unmatched junction nucleotides: 16. In DNA, the CDR3 is TGCGCCAGCAGCGAAACTCTTTCCGGGACAGGGATCCACGAGCAGTACTTC. This encodes CASSETLSGTGIHEQYF.